This T cell receptor (beta chain) derives from a study of ipilimumab plus nivolumab after autologous stem cell transplantation. This clone was recorded a few times. Here immunoSEQ multiplex PCR was the method, and the copy in TCRdb shows in-frame clones only, minus some. The table lists about 15,000 clones, approximately 75% of them singletons. The source is a male donor with primary mediastinal lymphoma. The sample in question was PBMCs, obtained in a trial of ipilimumab plus nivolumab as post-transplant consolidation.

CDR3 nucleotide sequence: TGTGCCAGCAGGGCGGGCGCGGGACGTCAAGAGACCCAGTACTTC. It is translated as CASRAGAGRQETQYF. This chain uses TRBV28 with TRBJ2-5, with D perhaps TRBD2 (6 bases). Germline loops: CDR1 MDHEN, CDR2 SYDVKM. Trimming shortened V by 6 bases and J by 2 bases, and 16 bases separated the two germline ends. There are 15 residues in the CDR3.